Shown below are 17 T cell receptor beta chains from a single sample sequenced in a study of CXCR3-negative and CXCR3-positive naive CD8 T cells. UMI-labeled TRB cDNA libraries were prepared by 5' RACE. TCRdb reprocessed the 5' RACE reads, with one entry per CDR3 protein and no DNA. The sample data list about 26,000 distinct CDR3 sequences. Sequencing was done on a sample of naive CXCR3- CD8+ T cells from blood. The subset here: CD45RO-CCR7+CD27+CD95- naive CD8+ T cells lacking CXCR3 (TNR3-). The source is a human donor in good health. Some clones in this sample may be carry-over from other donors' samples.

This chain uses TRBV4-3 with TRBJ2-1; TCRdb selects TRBD2, and the lack of DNA leaves this call unchecked. Looked up from germline, CDR1 is LGHNA and CDR2 is YSLEER. CDR3 length: 16 residues. Here the CDR3 reads CASSQDLTSGGNEQFF.

The chain links TRBV6-5 to TRBJ1-6. Germline loops: CDR1 MNHEY, CDR2 SVGAGI. The CDR3 totals 14 residues. CDR3 sequence: CASSQDFYNSPLHF.

The chain combines TRBV7-3 with TRBJ2-2; TCRdb indicates TRBD1, and absent DNA this call remains unverified. Germline CDR1 reads SGHTA; CDR2 reads FQGTGA. The CDR3 loop spans 18 amino acids. The CDR3 is CASSSPGNRGTDTGELFF.

The chain has TRBV7-8 and TRBJ2-1; TCRdb picks TRBD1, but there is no DNA to check that call. This CDR3 is built from 21 residues. The germline V gene has CDR1 SGHVS and CDR2 FQNEAQ. The CDR3 region is CASRKQTGTGEDKRWNGEQFF.

This chain joins TRBV7-9 and TRBJ2-1; without DNA, the TCRdb call of TRBD1 cannot be checked. Germline CDR1 is SEHNR and CDR2 is FQNEAQ (reference sequence). The length of the CDR3 is 16 residues. The CDR3 reads CASSLPGQGLYNEQFF. Full variable domain (remainder filled in from reference TRBV7-9 and TRBJ2-1): DTGVSQNPRHKITKRGQNVTFRCDPISEHNRLYWYRQTLGQGPEFLTYFQNEAQLEKSRLLSDRFSAERPKGSFSTLEIQRTEQGDSAMYLCASSLPGQGLYNEQFFGPGTRLTVL.

The V and J genes are TRBV12-3 or TRBV12-4 and TRBJ2-7; TCRdb lists TRBD1, though no DNA is available to test this call. The CDR3 has 15 residues. The CDR3: CASSAKRDRAYEQYF.

The chain carries TRBV28 and TRBJ1-1; TCRdb picks TRBD1, but there is no DNA to check that call. CDR1 is MDHEN, CDR2 SYDVKM, per germline. The CDR3 loop spans 17 amino acids. The CDR3 here is CASSPFGYRDRGSEAFF.

The chain has TRBV20-1 and TRBJ2-1; as DNA is missing, the TRBD2 call by TCRdb cannot be tested. CDR1 DFQATT and CDR2 SNEGSKA come from the germline V gene (reference sequence). This CDR3 region has 14 residues. CDR3 region: CSARGLAGGDEQFF.

The rearrangement links TRBV29-1 to TRBJ2-7. Germline CDR1 reads SQVTM; CDR2 reads ANQGSEA. The CDR3 length is 12 residues. The chain's CDR3 is CSVAGSAYEQYF.

V and J are TRBV20-1 and TRBJ2-2; TCRdb's D gene call, TRBD1, goes unchecked for lack of DNA. This CDR3 is 14 amino acids long. Germline CDR1 and CDR2: DFQATT and SNEGSKA (reference sequence). This chain's CDR3 is CSASPGQGRGELFF.

This chain connects TRBV11-3 to TRBJ2-1; TCRdb proposes TRBD2, but this gene call is untestable without DNA. CDR1 and CDR2 from the germline V gene are SGHNT and YENEEA. This CDR3 region has 18 residues. Here the CDR3 reads CASSLSAYGQGLADEQFF.

The chain couples TRBV20-1 to TRBJ2-7; there is no DNA to check the TCRdb D call of TRBD2. The CDR3 loop spans 14 amino acids. CDR1 and CDR2 (germline): DFQATT, SNEGSKA (reference sequence). CDR3 sequence reads: CSAVTSGVAYEQYF.

This chain joins TRBV7-9 and TRBJ2-5; the TCRdb D gene call, TRBD2, has no DNA to confirm it. Germline V gene lookup returns CDR1 SEHNR and CDR2 FQNEAQ (reference sequence). This CDR3 is built from 14 residues. This chain's CDR3 is CASSFTGREETQYF.

The chain couples TRBV10-3 to TRBJ2-1. CDR1 is ENHRY and CDR2 is SYGVKD in the germline V gene. This CDR3 contains 14 residues. The CDR3 sequence is CAIANGQTYNEQFF.

The rearrangement links TRBV28 to TRBJ1-5. CDR3 length equals 13 residues. The germline V gene encodes CDR1 MDHEN and CDR2 SYDVKM. CDR3 residues: CASSFAGNQPQHF.

The chain uses TRBV12-3 or TRBV12-4 and TRBJ2-2; TCRdb returns TRBD1, unconfirmable since there is no DNA. The CDR3 consists of 12 residues. CDR3 residues: CASQQATGELFF.

The V and J genes are TRBV29-1 and TRBJ2-7; absent DNA, TCRdb's TRBD2 call cannot be checked. The V gene's germline CDR1 is SQVTM and CDR2 ANQGSEA. The CDR3 runs to 15 residues. The CDR3 region is CSVEGGTSGSYEQYF.